What follows are 24 T cell receptor beta chains derived from one specimen sequenced in a study of blood T cell dynamics during melanoma immunotherapy. Assay: immunoSEQ multiplex PCR; the TCRdb copy retains only in-frame clones and omits some. This table has roughly 9,700 clones, approximately 90% appearing once. Time point denoted: pre-treatment baseline. Sequencing was performed on blood, taken from a patient treated with checkpoint blockade. The receptor source for this set is a human donor with melanoma.

This sequence joins TRBV5-1 and TRBJ2-1; TRBD1 is a possible D gene (6 bases). CDR3 length equals 15 residues. Germline loops: CDR1 SGHRS, CDR2 YFSETQ. Trimming shortened V by 0 bases and J by 2 bases, and 9 bases separated the two germline ends. The CDR3 DNA reads TGCGCCAGCAGCTTGGGGGACACTACCTACAATGAGCAGTTCTTC. Protein product: CASSLGDTTYNEQFF.

The J gene is TRBJ2-7, the V gene TRBV5-5; D not certain. V lost 4 bases and J 7 bases, leaving 12 bases between the germline ends. This CDR3 region has 12 residues. The germline V gene encodes CDR1 SGHKS and CDR2 YYEKEE (reference sequence). This CDR3 is CASSTDRGEQYF. DNA of the CDR3: TGTGCCAGCAGCACAGACCGTGGAGAGCAGTACTTC.

This sequence joins TRBV20-1 and TRBJ2-1; no clear D gene. With 4 bases removed from V and 10 bases from J, the gap between germline ends came to 8 bases. Germline V CDR1 and CDR2: DFQATT, SNEGSKA (reference sequence). This CDR3 contains 10 residues. This CDR3 reads CSAITREQFF. CDR3 nucleotides: TGCAGTGCTATTACAAGAGAGCAGTTCTTC.

The CDR3: CASSLSGARETQYF. Written as DNA, the CDR3 is TGTGCCAGCAGCTTGAGTGGGGCGCGGGAGACCCAGTACTTC. The chain recombines TRBV5-6 with TRBJ2-5; TRBD1 is a possible D gene (5 bases). This CDR3 is built from 14 residues. V was pared by 1 base and J by 5 bases, with 12 bases between. Germline values: CDR1 SGHDT, CDR2 YYEEEE.

The chain has TRBV30 and TRBJ1-1, with D possibly matching TRBD1 (5 bases). Trimming left V 5 bases short and J 4 bases short, with 14 bases between. Per germline, CDR1 GTSNPN and CDR2 SVGIG (reference sequence). This CDR3 is built from 13 residues. In DNA form, the CDR3 reads TGTGCCTGGGCTGGACAATCGACCACTGAAGCTTTCTTT. Translating gives CAWAGQSTTEAFF.

The chain has TRBV5-6 and TRBJ1-1; D remains unclear. V was cut by 0 bases and J by 5 bases, with 11 bases left in between. Germline V gene sequence: CDR1 SGHDT, CDR2 YYEEEE. The CDR3 has 14 amino acids. As DNA, the CDR3 is TGTGCCAGCAGCTTGGTTGCGGCTGTAACTGAAGCTTTCTTT. Protein sequence: CASSLVAAVTEAFF. Variable domain in full (rest from reference TRBV5-6 and TRBJ1-1): DAGVTQSPTHLIKTRGQQVTLRCSPKSGHDTVSWYQQALGQGPQFIFQYYEEEERQRGNFPDRFSGHQFPNYSSELNVNALLLGDSALYLCASSLVAAVTEAFFGQGTRLTVV.

The V gene is TRBV7-2, the J gene TRBJ2-3; D tentatively fits TRBD1 or TRBD2 (5 bases each). V was clipped by 5 bases and J by 2 bases, with 17 bases between them. This CDR3 is built from 16 residues. Per the germline V gene, CDR1 is SGHTA and CDR2 is FQGNSA. CDR3 nucleotides: TGTGCCAGCAGCCCGCCTATGGGGGAGACCACAGATACGCAGTATTTT. Protein: CASSPPMGETTDTQYF.

This chain connects TRBV11-2 to TRBJ2-1; D not resolved. The CDR3 contains 14 residues. CDR1 is SGHAT and CDR2 is FQNNGV in the germline V gene. Deletions cut 4 bases from V and 4 bases from J, with 11 bases between. The DNA for the CDR3 is TGTGCCAGCAGCTCGAGTCGGATTTACAATGAGCAGTTCTTC. Residues: CASSSSRIYNEQFF.

J is TRBJ2-7 and V is TRBV5-1; no clear D. The V and J ends lost 3 bases and 3 bases respectively, with 7 bases between them. The CDR3 is made up of 12 amino acids. CDR1 is SGHRS and CDR2 is YFSETQ in the germline V gene. The CDR3 region has the DNA TGCGCCAGCAGCTCCGGGCGCTACGAGCAGTACTTC. It specifies CASSSGRYEQYF.

This clone was picked up one time. This sequence joins TRBV19 and TRBJ1-2, with D hard to call. The V end was cut by 5 bases, the J end by 4 bases, with 17 bases between. The germline V gene encodes CDR1 LNHDA and CDR2 SQIVND (reference sequence). The CDR3 extends over 15 amino acids. The CDR3 here is CASSQKAPIPYGYTF. The DNA of the CDR3 is TGTGCCAGTAGTCAAAAAGCCCCGATCCCCTATGGCTACACCTTC.

This chain uses TRBV19 with TRBJ2-7; TRBD1 aligns across 10 bases. Trimming cost V 5 bases and J 3 bases; bases outside gene matches: 1. From germline, CDR1 is LNHDA and CDR2 SQIVND (reference sequence). The CDR3 extends over 13 amino acids. Here the CDR3 reads CASSWDRGYEQYF. CDR3 sequence (DNA): TGTGCCAGTAGTTGGGACAGGGGCTACGAGCAGTACTTC.

The genes are TRBV19 and TRBJ1-6, with a weak D call TRBD1 (6 bases). CDR1 LNHDA and CDR2 SQIVND come from the germline V gene (reference sequence). Between the trimmed V and J ends, which lost 4 bases and 7 bases, there was a span of 14 bases. This CDR3 region has 15 residues. CDR3 nucleotides: TGTGCCAGTAGTAACGACAGGCAACCAAATTCACCCCTCCACTTT. It is translated as CASSNDRQPNSPLHF.

The V gene is TRBV6-4, the J gene TRBJ2-2; TRBD1 is a possible D gene (6 bases). V lost 4 bases, J lost 7 bases, and 10 bases lay in between. This CDR3 is built from 13 residues. The germline V gene encodes CDR1 MRHNA and CDR2 SNTAGT. The CDR3 DNA sequence: TGTGCCAGCAGTGTCGAAGGGGGCGGGGAGCTGTTTTTT. Encoded protein: CASSVEGGGELFF.

The CDR3 reads CASSAGQQETQYF. In nucleotides, the CDR3 is TGTGCCAGCAGCGCCGGACAGCAAGAGACCCAGTACTTC. This chain links TRBV11-2 with TRBJ2-5, with a possible D match to TRBD1 (6 bases). Germline V CDR1 and CDR2: SGHAT, FQNNGV. This CDR3 has 13 residues. Trimming stripped 5 bases from V and 2 bases from J, with 9 bases between.

CDR3 sequence reads: CASSLKVSLNTEAFF. The CDR3 nucleotides read TGTGCCAGCAGTCTGAAGGTCAGCCTGAACACTGAAGCTTTCTTT. The chain is built from TRBV27 and TRBJ1-1; D uncertain. Trimming cost V 5 bases and J 0 bases, with 13 bases left between them. The CDR3 length is 15 residues. From germline, CDR1 is MNHEY and CDR2 SMNVEV (reference sequence).

The table lists this clone with a count of one. This sequence joins TRBV9 and TRBJ2-7; 9 positions match TRBD1. Germline V lookup: CDR1 SGDLS, CDR2 YYNGEE. After removal of 0 bases from V and 1 base from J, the junction contained 2 bases not matched to a gene. The CDR3 spans 15 residues. The CDR3 loop reads CASSVDGTGSYEQYF. The CDR3 DNA is TGTGCCAGCAGCGTAGATGGGACAGGGTCCTACGAGCAGTACTTC.

CDR3 sequence (DNA): TGTGCCAGCAGCTCCAGCACGGGGATAGCCTACGAGCAGTACTTC. As protein: CASSSSTGIAYEQYF. The chain is built from TRBV7-6 and TRBJ2-5, with a possible D match to TRBD2 (5 bases). The DNA end lines up better with TRBJ2-7; the J call may be wrong. CDR3 length equals 15 residues. Germline CDR1 SGHVS, CDR2 FNYEAQ.

The chain couples TRBV13 to TRBJ1-1; D may be TRBD1 (5 bases). Trimming shortened V by 2 bases and J by 7 bases, and 11 bases separated the two germline ends. Germline V gives CDR1 PRHDT, CDR2 FYEKMQ (reference sequence). The CDR3 has 13 residues. This CDR3 reads CASSLSEGNEAFF. As DNA, the CDR3 is TGTGCCAGCAGCTTATCCGAGGGGAATGAAGCTTTCTTT.

This sequence joins TRBV19 and TRBJ2-1; D is unclear. Germline V gene data show CDR1 as LNHDA and CDR2 as SQIVND (reference sequence). The CDR3 sequence is 14 residues long. Trimming stripped 3 bases from V and 7 bases from J, with 13 bases between. CDR3 in DNA: TGTGCCAGTAGTATTGAGACTGTTTATAATGAGCAGTTCTTC. Residues: CASSIETVYNEQFF.

The CDR3 sequence is CASSSPGRASPLHF. The CDR3 DNA reads TGTGCCAGCAGTTCCCCCGGCAGGGCCTCACCCCTCCACTTT. The J gene is TRBJ1-6, the V gene TRBV27; the D gene is possibly TRBD1 (5 bases). This CDR3 contains 14 residues. Trimming cost V 4 bases and J 10 bases, with 14 bases left between them. CDR1 is MNHEY and CDR2 is SMNVEV in the germline V gene (reference sequence).

The chain uses TRBV28 and TRBJ1-1, with D hard to call. Looked up from germline, CDR1 is MDHEN and CDR2 is SYDVKM. The germline V and J ends were trimmed by 5 bases and 2 bases, with 9 bases remaining between them. The CDR3 spans 13 residues. In DNA form, the CDR3 reads TGTGCCAGCAGTCCGATCCCAAACACTGAAGCTTTCTTT. Protein product: CASSPIPNTEAFF.

The DNA for the CDR3 is TGTGCCAGCAGCCCCGCCCCAGGGGGCGCCTCGTATGGCTACACCTTC. Translating gives CASSPAPGGASYGYTF. The V call is TRBV5-6, the J call TRBJ1-2; TRBD1 aligns across 8 bases. CDR3 length equals 16 residues. Germline CDR1 SGHDT, CDR2 YYEEEE. The V gene end was trimmed by 4 bases and the J gene end by 5 bases; junction bases not matched to a gene: 13. The full variable domain, completed using reference TRBV5-6 and TRBJ1-2, is DAGVTQSPTHLIKTRGQQVTLRCSPKSGHDTVSWYQQALGQGPQFIFQYYEEEERQRGNFPDRFSGHQFPNYSSELNVNALLLGDSALYLCASSPAPGGASYGYTFGSGTRLTVV.

The chain recombines TRBV29-1 with TRBJ1-5; 8 positions match TRBD1. The CDR3 covers 14 residues. The germline V gene encodes CDR1 SQVTM and CDR2 ANQGSEA. J gave up 6 bases and V 4 bases, and 8 bases lay outside the gene matches. CDR3 sequence reads: CSVGDTGGSQPQHF. For the CDR3, the DNA is TGCAGCGTTGGAGATACAGGGGGAAGTCAGCCCCAGCATTTT.

This clone was seen more than once but under ten times. The chain joins TRBV28 to TRBJ2-7; a possible D gene is TRBD2 (5 bases). V lost 4 bases to trimming and J lost 2 bases, with 12 bases between them. The CDR3 totals 14 residues. The germline V gene encodes CDR1 MDHEN and CDR2 SYDVKM. The CDR3 region is CASSWTSQTYEQYF. CDR3 DNA sequence: TGTGCCAGCAGTTGGACTTCTCAGACCTACGAGCAGTACTTC.